Sequencing of this T cell receptor beta chain was carried out in a study of blood T cells in healthy people across ages. A second 7 to 11 cycle PCR used barcoded and J-beta primers. MiXCR, applied by TCRdb to the 5' RACE reads, yields one record per CDR3 protein. The data show hundreds of thousands of distinct CDR3 sequences, 55% to 65% seen once. This CDR3 contains 15 residues. CDR1 MNHEY and CDR2 SVGAGI come from the germline V gene. The ends lost 0 bases at V and 7 bases at J; junction bases unmatched: 7. The chain is built from TRBV6-5 and TRBJ2-7; 9 bases are shared with TRBD1. The TCR originated in a man aged 30 to 39 in good health. Sequenced sample: blood. For the CDR3, the DNA is TGTGCCAGCAGTTACTCCACGGACAGGGGAATGGAGCAGTACTTC. This codes for CASSYSTDRGMEQYF.